This T cell receptor beta chain was profiled in a study of beta chain features in type 1 diabetes. Sequenced material consisted of expressed TCRB transcripts (all of the isolated RNA was reverse transcribed). The data were produced by immunoSEQ multiplex PCR, yet TCRdb's version contains in-frame clones alone and is incomplete. The sample has 810,000 or so clones; roughly 15% are singletons. The CDR3 spans 15 residues. Germline V gene data show CDR1 as SGHAT and CDR2 as FQNNGV. The V end lost 1 base, the J end lost 4 bases, and 13 bases lay between the germline ends. Via CD45RO/CCR7/CD25/CD127/CD95/CD27, cells of the CD4+ naive, central memory, regulatory and stem cell-like memory subsets were sorted. Concerning this clone itself: Its cognate antigen is unknown.

Overall study results and limits: A cDNA-based sequencing approach could over-represent cells with high TCR expression. People with Type 1 diabetes carried modestly yet significantly shorter TCRB CDR3s in all four CD4+ subsets. There was no resolution here of whether HLA type influences TCRB rearrangement.

The source material was naive CD4+ T cells from blood. The rearrangement uses TRBV11-2 and TRBJ1-1; D gene ambiguous. The TCR sequence derives from a woman aged 18-29 years in good health. As DNA, the CDR3 is TGTGCCAGCAGCTTAGTGGGCGGGAGCGGCACTGAAGCTTTCTTT. Translating it yields CASSLVGGSGTEAFF.